This T cell receptor (beta chain) is drawn from a study of response to subunit inactivated influenza vaccine. Study outcomes and limitations: Few additional T cells are recruited per seasonal influenza vaccination, authors suggested.

About this clonotype itself: Its antigen remains unidentified.

Trimming cost V 8 bases and J 1 base, with 16 bases left between them. The CDR3 extends over 14 amino acids. Germline values: CDR1 DFQATT, CDR2 SNEGSKA (reference sequence). Each CDR3 protein gets one entry after TCRdb re-called the RT-PCR reads with MiXCR. Found here are under 550,000 distinct CDR3 sequences, approximately 7.2% of them singletons; the top ten hold under 15%. The V gene is TRBV20-1, the J gene TRBJ2-3; D might be TRBD1 (5 bases). The sample was PBMCs from blood, taken less than 30 months after vaccination. The clonotype comes from a man aged 50 to 69 who received an inactivated influenza vaccine. The CDR3 loop is CSMEGEGGTDTQYF. In nucleotides, the CDR3 is TGCAGTATGGAAGGGGAAGGGGGCACAGATACGCAGTATTTT.